This T cell receptor beta chain comes out of a study of cytomegalovirus exposure and HLA in healthy donors. The CDR3 is made up of 14 amino acids. V was pared by 1 base and J by 6 bases, with 5 bases of the junction left unmatched. In germline, CDR1 is SGHRS, CDR2 YFSETQ. PCR involved 60 Vbeta and 13 Jbeta primers. The assay was immunoSEQ multiplex PCR, and TCRdb's table has in-frame clones only and misses some. Here the sample spans under 110,000 clones, about 76% being singletons. The TCR originated in a woman aged 45-60 years in good health and CMV-seropositive. Sequencing was carried out using PBMCs. This chain links TRBV5-1 with TRBJ1-2, with 8 bases identical to TRBD1. Here the CDR3 DNA reads TGCGCCAGCAGCTTGCAGGGGGCTGGGAATGGCTACACCTTC. Protein: CASSLQGAGNGYTF.